This T cell receptor (beta chain) was captured by sequencing in a study of T cell responses to AZD1222 COVID-19 vaccine. On this clone: Its specificity is not known.

Study-level results: The donors showed a predominance of white British ancestry and of females, with possible underestimation of clonal diversity. The study sampled repertoires only after the peak T cell response.

This table comes from immunoSEQ multiplex PCR, and its TCRdb copy is limited to in-frame clones, with some not included. Altogether 120,000 to 150,000 clones are present, 80% to 95% being singletons, with the ten largest covering 4%. This material consisted of peripheral blood, taken 28 days after the second AZD1222 dose. The TCR comes from an adult who received the AZD1222 COVID-19 vaccine.

CDR3 sequence: CASSQGLSQNIQYF. The CDR3 nucleotides read TGCGCCAGCAGCCAAGGACTGTCCCAAAACATTCAGTACTTC. The V and J genes are TRBV4-3 and TRBJ2-4, with D unclear. The CDR3 covers 14 residues. Between the trimmed V and J ends, which lost 1 base and 5 bases, there was a span of 9 bases. The germline V gene has CDR1 LGHNA and CDR2 YSLEER.